This T cell receptor (beta chain) was captured in a study of cytomegalovirus exposure and HLA in healthy donors. Study observations and caveats: An assumption of roughly uniform sequencing depth across donors underlay the presence/absence analyses. An observed cluster of highly shared sequence variants was recorded as a likely sequencing artifact. The CMV antigen specificity of a few CMV-associated chains was confirmed through in vitro analysis.

V lost 5 bases to trimming and J lost 8 bases, with 16 bases between them. Germline V CDR1 and CDR2: SGHTA, FQGNSA. The CDR3 is 14 residues long. On this clone itself: The target antigen is unknown.

Use of 60 Vbeta and 13 Jbeta primers characterized the PCR. Sequencing was performed with immunoSEQ multiplex PCR; in TCRdb, only in-frame clones are kept and a portion is missing. This sample has fewer than 90,000 clones, with about 85% found just once. The chain carries TRBV7-2 and TRBJ1-3; tentative D call: TRBD1 (5 bases). Input material: PBMCs. The origin of this receptor is a woman aged 35 to 49 in good health and CMV-seropositive. CDR3 DNA: TGTGCCAGCAGCCCACAGGCCCTCCCGGACACCATATATTTT. Translating it yields CASSPQALPDTIYF.